This is a list of T cell receptor beta chains from one sample in a study of cytomegalovirus exposure and HLA in healthy donors. TCRdb's table, derived via immunoSEQ multiplex PCR, lists solely in-frame clones and lacks some. The data contain almost 200,000 clones, approximately 85% of them singletons. What was sequenced was PBMCs. These receptors all stem from a woman aged 45-65 years in good health and CMV-seronegative. Each CDR3 is given with its conserved first and last residue. A D gene is named only where the DNA matches it firmly. The size field is filled for only some rows; it gives once, few, many or a size class.

V gene: TRBV28; clone size: -; D gene: -; J gene: TRBJ2-7; CDR3 DNA: TGTGCCAGCAGTTTAGAGGACTACGAGCAGTACTTC; CDR3 protein: CASSLEDYEQYF
V gene: TRBV6-5; clone size: -; D gene: -; J gene: TRBJ2-2; CDR3 DNA: TGTGCCAGCTCAAACGGGGAGCTGTTTTTT; CDR3 protein: CASSNGELFF
V gene: TRBV15; clone size: few; D gene: -; J gene: TRBJ2-5; CDR3 DNA: TGTGCCACCAGCAGTTTCGACAGAGTTGTCGGGGAGACCCAGTACTTC; CDR3 protein: CATSSFDRVVGETQYF
V gene: TRBV6-5; clone size: -; D gene: -; J gene: TRBJ2-7; CDR3 DNA: TGTGCCAGCGGATGGGAGGGGGGAGGCTACGAGCAGTACTTC; CDR3 protein: CASGWEGGGYEQYF
V gene: TRBV5-6; clone size: -; D gene: -; J gene: TRBJ2-3; CDR3 DNA: TGTGCCAGCAACATAGGGGTAAACACAGATACGCAGTATTTT; CDR3 protein: CASNIGVNTDTQYF
V gene: TRBV5-1; clone size: -; D gene: -; J gene: TRBJ2-1; CDR3 DNA: TGCGCCAGCAGCTCCAGCGGAGGGTACAATGAGCAGTTCTTC; CDR3 protein: CASSSSGGYNEQFF
V gene: TRBV2; clone size: -; D gene: -; J gene: TRBJ1-2; CDR3 DNA: TGTGCCAGCAGTGAAAGGACAGTTCGAGACTATGGCTACACCTTC; CDR3 protein: CASSERTVRDYGYTF
V gene: TRBV19; clone size: -; D gene: TRBD1; J gene: TRBJ1-2; CDR3 DNA: TGTGCCAGTAGTATCCCCAGGGGGCGATCGCCTAACTATGGCTACACCTTC; CDR3 protein: CASSIPRGRSPNYGYTF
V gene: TRBV19; clone size: -; D gene: TRBD1; J gene: TRBJ2-1; CDR3 DNA: TGTGCCAGTAGACAGGACAGGAACTCCTACAATGAGCAGTTCTTC; CDR3 protein: CASRQDRNSYNEQFF
V gene: TRBV19; clone size: -; D gene: TRBD2; J gene: TRBJ2-7; CDR3 DNA: TGTGCCAGTACCCTCAGAGGGTTGGGACTACCTTACGAGCAGTACTTC; CDR3 protein: CASTLRGLGLPYEQYF
V gene: TRBV4-2; clone size: -; D gene: TRBD2; J gene: TRBJ2-5; CDR3 DNA: TGTGCCAGCAGCCAAGAGACTAGCGGGACACAAGAGACCCAGTACTTC; CDR3 protein: CASSQETSGTQETQYF
V gene: TRBV29-1; clone size: -; D gene: TRBD2; J gene: TRBJ2-3; CDR3 DNA: TGCAGCGTTGGGGTAGCGGGAGTTGCAGATACGCAGTATTTT; CDR3 protein: CSVGVAGVADTQYF
V gene: TRBV5-4; clone size: -; D gene: TRBD2; J gene: TRBJ2-1; CDR3 DNA: TGTGCCAGCAGCCCTAGGGCTAGCGGTCTCCCCTCCAATGAGCAGTTCTTC; CDR3 protein: CASSPRASGLPSNEQFF
V gene: TRBV7-8; clone size: -; D gene: -; J gene: TRBJ2-1; CDR3 DNA: TGTGCCAGCAACAGTGGCCTAGCAGGCTACAATGAGCAGTTCTTC; CDR3 protein: CASNSGLAGYNEQFF
V gene: TRBV29-1; clone size: -; D gene: TRBD1; J gene: TRBJ1-2; CDR3 DNA: TGCAGCGTTGGACAGGGTGACTATGGCTACACCTTC; CDR3 protein: CSVGQGDYGYTF
V gene: TRBV19; clone size: -; D gene: TRBD2; J gene: TRBJ2-2; CDR3 DNA: TGTGCCAGTAAAGCGGGCGGGAGAAGAACCGGGGAGCTGTTTTTT; CDR3 protein: CASKAGGRRTGELFF
V gene: TRBV7-9; clone size: -; D gene: TRBD2; J gene: TRBJ2-2; CDR3 DNA: TGTGCCAGCAGCTTTAGCGGGTTGAACACCGGGGAGCTGTTTTTT; CDR3 protein: CASSFSGLNTGELFF
V gene: TRBV9; clone size: -; D gene: TRBD2; J gene: TRBJ2-3; CDR3 DNA: TGTGCCAGCAGCGTAGGGGCTAGCGGATACACAGATACGCAGTATTTT; CDR3 protein: CASSVGASGYTDTQYF
V gene: TRBV19; clone size: -; D gene: TRBD1; J gene: TRBJ1-5; CDR3 DNA: TGTGCCAGTAGCCGCCGGGACAGGGGCAATCAGCCCCAGCATTTT; CDR3 protein: CASSRRDRGNQPQHF
V gene: TRBV2; clone size: -; D gene: TRBD1; J gene: TRBJ2-7; CDR3 DNA: TGTGCCAGCAGTGCAACAGGGGTTAACTACGAGCAGTACTTC; CDR3 protein: CASSATGVNYEQYF
V gene: TRBV4-1; clone size: -; D gene: TRBD2; J gene: TRBJ2-1; CDR3 DNA: TGCGCCAGCAGCCAAGAATCTAGGACTAGCGGGTACAATGAGCAGTTCTTC; CDR3 protein: CASSQESRTSGYNEQFF
V gene: TRBV9; clone size: -; D gene: TRBD1; J gene: TRBJ2-2; CDR3 DNA: TGTGCCAGCAGCGTAGGCTCGGGACAGGGGCCAGCCAGAATCACCGGGGAGCTGTTTTTT; CDR3 protein: CASSVGSGQGPARITGELFF
V gene: TRBV19; clone size: -; D gene: TRBD1; J gene: TRBJ2-7; CDR3 DNA: TGTGCCAGTAAGGCAGGGGGCTCCTACGAGCAGTACTTC; CDR3 protein: CASKAGGSYEQYF
V gene: TRBV18; clone size: once; D gene: -; J gene: TRBJ1-2; CDR3 DNA: TGTGCCAGCTCGCCCGGACTGTTTGGCTACACCTTC; CDR3 protein: CASSPGLFGYTF
V gene: TRBV28; clone size: -; D gene: TRBD1; J gene: TRBJ1-4; CDR3 DNA: TGTGCCAGCAGTTTAAACAGGGGGCGAGAAAAACTGTTTTTT; CDR3 protein: CASSLNRGREKLFF
V gene: TRBV6-1; clone size: -; D gene: TRBD1; J gene: TRBJ2-7; CDR3 DNA: TGTGCCAGCAGTCAAGGGGGGACAGGGAGCTACGAGCAGTACTTC; CDR3 protein: CASSQGGTGSYEQYF
V gene: TRBV19; clone size: -; D gene: -; J gene: TRBJ1-2; CDR3 DNA: TGTGCCAGTAGTTTCACCCGGGGGGACGCCTATGGCTACACCTTC; CDR3 protein: CASSFTRGDAYGYTF
V gene: TRBV4-3; clone size: once; D gene: TRBD1; J gene: TRBJ1-2; CDR3 DNA: TGCGCCAGCAGCCAAGATCAACAGGGGAACTATGGCTACACCTTC; CDR3 protein: CASSQDQQGNYGYTF
V gene: TRBV4-1; clone size: -; D gene: TRBD1; J gene: TRBJ1-1; CDR3 DNA: TGCGCCAGCAGCCAACGTGGAGACAGGGTGAACACTGAAGCTTTCTTT; CDR3 protein: CASSQRGDRVNTEAFF
V gene: TRBV27; clone size: -; D gene: TRBD2; J gene: TRBJ2-1; CDR3 DNA: TGTGCCAGCAGTTATGGACTAGCGGGAAACAATGAGCAGTTCTTC; CDR3 protein: CASSYGLAGNNEQFF
V gene: TRBV5-1; clone size: -; D gene: TRBD1; J gene: TRBJ2-5; CDR3 DNA: TGCGCCAGCAGCGGACTGGGGCGACAGGGGTCCGGCCAAGAGACCCAGTACTTC; CDR3 protein: CASSGLGRQGSGQETQYF
V gene: TRBV18; clone size: once; D gene: -; J gene: TRBJ1-2; CDR3 DNA: TGTGCCAGCTCACCCCGGACGGAGGGGTACGGCTACACCTTC; CDR3 protein: CASSPRTEGYGYTF
V gene: TRBV7-7; clone size: -; D gene: TRBD1; J gene: TRBJ1-4; CDR3 DNA: TGTGCCAGCAGCCCAAGGACAGGGGCTGGAGAAAAACTGTTTTTT; CDR3 protein: CASSPRTGAGEKLFF
V gene: TRBV7-9; clone size: -; D gene: -; J gene: TRBJ2-3; CDR3 DNA: TGTGCCAGCAGCTCCCTTTGGAGCTCTTTTGGCACAGATACGCAGTATTTT; CDR3 protein: CASSSLWSSFGTDTQYF
V gene: TRBV27; clone size: -; D gene: -; J gene: TRBJ2-7; CDR3 DNA: TGTGCCAGCAGTTTATCGGGAGGATTGTTGACCTACGAGCAGTACTTC; CDR3 protein: CASSLSGGLLTYEQYF
V gene: TRBV6-1; clone size: -; D gene: TRBD1; J gene: TRBJ2-7; CDR3 DNA: TGTGCCAGCAGTGAAGAGGACAGGGGGAGCTACGAGCAGTACTTC; CDR3 protein: CASSEEDRGSYEQYF
V gene: TRBV27; clone size: -; D gene: TRBD2; J gene: TRBJ2-7; CDR3 DNA: TGTGCCAGCGGAGACCTAGCGGGAGGGCTCGAGCAGTACTTC; CDR3 protein: CASGDLAGGLEQYF
V gene: TRBV27; clone size: -; D gene: TRBD2; J gene: TRBJ2-3; CDR3 DNA: TGTGCCAGCCGGACTAGCGCCTCCACAGATACGCAGTATTTT; CDR3 protein: CASRTSASTDTQYF
V gene: TRBV27; clone size: -; D gene: -; J gene: TRBJ2-5; CDR3 DNA: TGTGCCAGCAAAGATGGGCACCAAGAGACCCAGTACTTC; CDR3 protein: CASKDGHQETQYF
V gene: TRBV27; clone size: -; D gene: TRBD2; J gene: TRBJ2-5; CDR3 DNA: TGTGCCAGCAGTTCCCTAGCGGGAGTCTGGGAGACCCAGTACTTC; CDR3 protein: CASSSLAGVWETQYF
V gene: TRBV19; clone size: -; D gene: TRBD1; J gene: TRBJ1-2; CDR3 DNA: TGTGCCAGTAGTGACCCGAACAGGGGACGCAACTATGGCTACACCTTC; CDR3 protein: CASSDPNRGRNYGYTF